Shown below are 28 T cell receptor beta chains from a single sample sequenced in a study of PD-1 blockade in classical Hodgkin lymphoma. The time point is: newly diagnosed, previously untreated cHL patient sample. TCRdb's copy holds only in-frame clones and misses some; the assay was immunoSEQ multiplex PCR. The repertoire holds about 25,000 clones, 94% seen once, with 3% to 4% in the top ten. Sequenced: peripheral blood mononuclear cells (PBMCs). The source is a human donor with classical Hodgkin lymphoma.

This rearrangement joins TRBV7-6 to TRBJ1-1, with D unresolved. Trimming left V 4 bases short and J 1 base short, with 7 bases between. The CDR3 spans 13 residues. Germline CDR1 is SGHVS and CDR2 is FNYEAQ. This CDR3 reads CASSSSPNTEAFF. The CDR3 nucleotides read TGTGCCAGCAGCTCCTCCCCGAACACTGAAGCTTTCTTT.

The chain couples TRBV6-5 to TRBJ1-2, with D maybe TRBD1 (5 bases). This CDR3 is built from 13 residues. In germline, CDR1 is MNHEY, CDR2 SVGAGI. V was cut by 6 bases and J by 4 bases, with 12 bases left in between. CDR3 bases: TGTGCCAGCAGACAACGACAGATCTATGGCTACACCTTC. As protein: CASRQRQIYGYTF.

The chain links TRBV5-1 to TRBJ1-5; D gene ambiguous. The ends were cut back, 1 base at V and 7 bases at J, with 9 bases in the middle. From germline, CDR1 is SGHRS and CDR2 YFSETQ. This CDR3 is 13 amino acids long. DNA for the CDR3: TGCGCCAGCAGCTTGACAGTAGGGCAGCCCCAGCATTTT. Amino acid sequence: CASSLTVGQPQHF.

This clone was detected only once. V gene TRBV25-1 combines with J gene TRBJ1-2; D is ambiguous. This CDR3 spans 11 amino acids. Trimming cost V 1 base and J 10 bases, with 7 bases left between them. The germline V gene encodes CDR1 MGHDK and CDR2 SYGVNS. CDR3 sequence reads: CASSELADYTF. CDR3 bases: TGTGCCAGCAGTGAATTGGCAGACTACACCTTC.

V is TRBV7-9 and J is TRBJ1-1; possibly TRBD1 for D (5 bases). V lost 4 bases and J 11 bases, leaving 17 bases between the germline ends. CDR1 and CDR2 (germline): SEHNR, FQNEAQ (reference sequence). The CDR3 runs 13 residues. The CDR3 here is CASSYHTTEEAFF. CDR3 sequence (DNA): TGTGCCAGCAGCTACCATACGACAGAGGAGGCTTTCTTT.

The chain employs TRBV4-1 and TRBJ2-1; 7 nucleotides match TRBD2. The germline CDR1 and CDR2 sequences are MGHRA and YSYEKL. V dropped 4 bases and J dropped 5; count of bases not matched to a gene: 17. The CDR3 length is 18 residues. DNA for the CDR3: TGCGCCAGCAGCCCGGGGGAACTAGCGCGGGGGATCGACAATGAGCAGTTCTTC. Its translation is CASSPGELARGIDNEQFF.

V usage is TRBV27 and J usage is TRBJ2-7, with TRBD1 matching over 10 bases. This CDR3 has 14 residues. V trimming: 7 bases; J trimming: 6 bases; junction bases outside the gene matches: 9. CDR1 is MNHEY, CDR2 SMNVEV, per germline (reference sequence). The CDR3 sequence: CASTAAGTGAEQYF. The CDR3 nucleotides read TGTGCCAGCACCGCCGCGGGGACAGGGGCCGAGCAGTACTTC.

The chain has TRBV29-1 and TRBJ1-1; 10 nucleotides match TRBD1. The V gene end was trimmed by 7 bases and the J gene end by 7 bases; junction bases not matched to a gene: 6. Per germline, CDR1 SQVTM and CDR2 ANQGSEA. The CDR3 spans 12 residues. The CDR3 is CSARTGGGEAFF. The DNA of the CDR3 is TGCAGCGCAAGGACAGGGGGAGGTGAAGCTTTCTTT.

The chain recombines TRBV9 with TRBJ1-1, with a tentative D call TRBD1 (6 bases). The V end lost 10 bases, the J end lost 5 bases, and 18 bases lay between the germline ends. CDR1 is SGDLS and CDR2 is YYNGEE in the germline V gene. The length of the CDR3 is 13 residues. Here the CDR3 reads CASSRGRGTEAFF. The CDR3 DNA reads as TGTGCCTCCTCCCGGGGGCGCGGGACTGAAGCTTTCTTT.

J is TRBJ2-5 and V is TRBV7-6; TRBD2 matches 7 bases. Germline values: CDR1 SGHVS, CDR2 FNYEAQ. The CDR3 totals 14 residues. After removal of 8 bases from V and 1 base from J, the junction contained 7 bases not matched to a gene. CDR3 bases: TGTGCCAGCGGCAACACGGGGGGCCAAGAGACCCAGTACTTC. Its translation: CASGNTGGQETQYF.

The gene calls are TRBV2 and TRBJ1-3; no firm D call. Trimming took 6 bases from V and 8 from J, leaving 17 bases between them. Looked up from germline, CDR1 is SNHLY and CDR2 is FYNNEI. The CDR3 length is 14 residues. CDR3 DNA sequence: TGTGCCAGCAGGTCCACCACTGGGGAGCACACCATATATTTT. It translates to CASRSTTGEHTIYF. The complete variable domain, with remaining parts taken from reference TRBV2 and TRBJ1-3, reads EPEVTQTPSHQVTQMGQEVILRCVPISNHLYFYWYRQILGQKVEFLVSFYNNEISEKSEIFDDQFSVERPDGSNFTLKIRSTKLEDSAMYFCASRSTTGEHTIYFGEGSWLTVV.

The chain employs TRBV19 and TRBJ2-7; no definite D call. The CDR3 spans 13 residues. V was clipped by 5 bases and J by 1 base, with 9 bases between them. Per germline, CDR1 LNHDA and CDR2 SQIVND (reference sequence). The CDR3 protein is CASSYGLSYEQYF. The DNA for the CDR3 is TGTGCCAGTAGTTACGGGCTGTCCTACGAGCAGTACTTC.

The rearrangement joins TRBV9 to TRBJ2-1; 9 bases agree with TRBD1. The CDR3 sequence is 15 residues long. Unmatched junction bases numbered 5, after V lost 0 bases and J lost 7 bases. The germline CDR1 and CDR2 sequences are SGDLS and YYNGEE. CDR3 in DNA: TGTGCCAGCAGCGTAGCGGGACAGGGTTGGAATGAGCAGTTCTTC. It is translated as CASSVAGQGWNEQFF. Drawing the rest from reference TRBV9 and TRBJ2-1, the complete variable domain is DSGVTQTPKHLITATGQRVTLRCSPRSGDLSVYWYQQSLDQGLQFLIQYYNGEERAKGNILERFSAQQFPDLHSELNLSSLELGDSALYFCASSVAGQGWNEQFFGPGTRLTVL.

The rearrangement uses TRBV30 and TRBJ1-2; TRBD1 aligns across 8 bases. With 2 bases clipped from V and 4 bases from J, the junction kept 12 bases outside the gene matches. The V gene's germline CDR1 is GTSNPN and CDR2 SVGIG (reference sequence). The CDR3 sequence is 16 residues long. CDR3 residues: CAWSTAGQDSGYGYTF. The CDR3 DNA follows: TGTGCCTGGAGTACAGCGGGACAGGACTCGGGCTATGGCTACACCTTC.

V is TRBV6-1 and J is TRBJ1-5, with a weak D call TRBD1 (5 bases). V was trimmed by 3 bases and J by 0 bases, leaving 9 bases between them. Germline assignment: CDR1 MNHNS and CDR2 SASEGT. The CDR3 loop spans 15 amino acids. The CDR3 is CASSDGTSSNQPQHF. The DNA of the CDR3 is TGTGCCAGCAGTGACGGGACGTCTAGCAATCAGCCCCAGCATTTT.

The genes are TRBV15 and TRBJ1-4; TRBD1 matches at 11 bases. The CDR3 extends over 16 amino acids. The trim removed 5 bases at V and 3 bases at J, leaving 5 bases unmatched. From germline, CDR1 is LNHNV and CDR2 YYDKDF (reference sequence). CDR3 bases: TGTGCCACCAGCGAAGGACAGGGGGCGGCTAATGAAAAACTGTTTTTT. Amino acids: CATSEGQGAANEKLFF.

The chain joins TRBV19 to TRBJ2-3, with 7 nucleotides matching TRBD1. The CDR3 has 12 residues. Germline V lookup: CDR1 LNHDA, CDR2 SQIVND (reference sequence). Trimming removed 5 bases from V and 6 bases from J; junction bases left unmatched: 2. The chain's CDR3 is CASSDRADTQYF. The CDR3 region has the DNA TGTGCCAGTAGTGACAGGGCTGATACGCAGTATTTT.

The gene calls are TRBV4-1 and TRBJ2-7, with TRBD1 matching 7 bases. Trimming removed 0 bases from V and 2 bases from J; junction bases left unmatched: 1. Germline CDR1 MGHRA, CDR2 YSYEKL. CDR3 size: 14 residues. Here the CDR3 DNA reads TGCGCCAGCAGCCAAGAGACAGGGCCCTACGAGCAGTACTTC. It encodes CASSQETGPYEQYF.

V gene TRBV4-2 combines with J gene TRBJ2-7, with a possible D match to TRBD2 (5 bases). The CDR3 has 14 amino acids. Germline lookup yields CDR1 LGHNA and CDR2 YNFKEQ. The V gene lost 4 bases and the J gene lost 6 bases, with 16 bases spanning the gap. CDR3 nucleotides: TGTGCCAGCAGCCCAACCCTCGGGGTTGGCGAGCAGTACTTC. As protein: CASSPTLGVGEQYF.

This chain uses TRBV11-3 with TRBJ2-5; 7 bases line up with TRBD2. Germline V gene data show CDR1 as SGHNT and CDR2 as YENEEA. CDR3 length equals 16 residues. Trimming removed 5 bases from V and 0 bases from J; junction bases left unmatched: 9. Here the CDR3 reads CASSHAGEGYQETQYF. CDR3 sequence (DNA): TGTGCCAGCAGCCATGCCGGGGAGGGGTACCAAGAGACCCAGTACTTC. Filled out from reference TRBV11-3 and TRBJ2-5, the complete variable domain reads EAGVVQSPRYKIIEKKQPVAFWCNPISGHNTLYWYLQNLGQGPELLIRYENEEAVDDSQLPKDRFSAERLKGVDSTLKIQPAELGDSAVYLCASSHAGEGYQETQYFGPGTRLLVL.

This clone was counted a single time. The chain uses TRBV5-4 and TRBJ1-1; 10 bases are a match to TRBD1. Germline V gene data show CDR1 as SGHNT and CDR2 as YYREEE (reference sequence). CDR3 length: 15 amino acids. V shed 4 bases, J shed 5 bases, and the junction held 8 bases outside the gene matches. The CDR3 region is CASSPTGGLLTEAFF. For the CDR3, the DNA is TGTGCCAGCAGCCCGACAGGGGGCCTACTTACTGAAGCTTTCTTT.

V usage is TRBV11-2 and J usage is TRBJ2-3; a possible D gene is TRBD1 (5 bases). Trimming removed 3 bases at V and 0 bases at J, with 7 bases between. Germline loops: CDR1 SGHAT, CDR2 FQNNGV. This CDR3 has 14 amino acids. The CDR3 sequence is CASSLDTSTDTQYF. CDR3 nucleotide sequence: TGTGCCAGCAGCTTGGACACAAGCACAGATACGCAGTATTTT.

V and J are TRBV5-1 and TRBJ1-6; D is uncertain. The germline V gene has CDR1 SGHRS and CDR2 YFSETQ. V was shortened by 0 bases and J by 4 bases, with 8 bases between the two germline ends. This CDR3 has 15 residues. Here the CDR3 DNA reads TGCGCCAGCAGCTTGGCCGCGGATTATAATTCACCCCTCCACTTT. Translation gives CASSLAADYNSPLHF. Variable domain in full (rest from reference TRBV5-1 and TRBJ1-6): KAGVTQTPRYLIKTRGQQVTLSCSPISGHRSVSWYQQTPGQGLQFLFEYFSETQRNKGNFPGRFSGRQFSNSRSEMNVSTLELGDSALYLCASSLAADYNSPLHFGNGTRLTVT.

This clone has just one count. The J gene is TRBJ1-2, the V gene TRBV2; D is unresolved. The CDR3 length is 15 residues. Germline assignment: CDR1 SNHLY and CDR2 FYNNEI. V lost 3 bases to trimming and J lost 0 bases, with 11 bases between them. This CDR3 reads CASSDSRRANYGYTF. For the CDR3, the DNA is TGTGCCAGCAGTGACTCGCGGAGAGCTAACTATGGCTACACCTTC.

The chain links TRBV5-4 to TRBJ2-1; a weak D match, TRBD2 (6 bases). Looked up from germline, CDR1 is SGHNT and CDR2 is YYREEE (reference sequence). There are 15 residues in the CDR3. Trimming stripped 6 bases from V and 4 bases from J, with 17 bases between. The CDR3 here is CASTPPGEGYNEQFF. CDR3 DNA: TGTGCCAGCACCCCCCCGGGGGAAGGGTACAATGAGCAGTTCTTC.

The chain recombines TRBV9 with TRBJ1-5; D is undetermined. The CDR3 is 15 amino acids. The V gene's germline CDR1 is SGDLS and CDR2 YYNGEE. The germline V and J ends were trimmed by 0 bases and 0 bases, with 7 bases remaining between them. The CDR3 loop is CASSVGPHSNQPQHF. DNA for the CDR3: TGTGCCAGCAGCGTAGGACCGCATAGCAATCAGCCCCAGCATTTT. Full variable domain (rest looked up from reference TRBV9 and TRBJ1-5): DSGVTQTPKHLITATGQRVTLRCSPRSGDLSVYWYQQSLDQGLQFLIQYYNGEERAKGNILERFSAQQFPDLHSELNLSSLELGDSALYFCASSVGPHSNQPQHFGDGTRLSIL.

This chain links TRBV29-1 with TRBJ1-4; a weak D match, TRBD1 (6 bases). CDR3 size: 14 residues. V shed 4 bases and J shed 3 bases, with 12 bases lying between them. Per germline, CDR1 SQVTM and CDR2 ANQGSEA. This CDR3 is CSVGTGPPNEKLFF. The CDR3 bases are TGCAGCGTTGGAACAGGGCCGCCTAATGAAAAACTGTTTTTT.

The chain uses TRBV9 and TRBJ1-2; D not resolved. Trimming pared 3 bases from V and 1 base from J, leaving 7 bases between. The CDR3 consists of 13 residues. Germline V gives CDR1 SGDLS, CDR2 YYNGEE. The CDR3 loop is CASSGYSNYGYTF. As DNA, the CDR3 is TGTGCCAGCAGCGGCTACAGTAACTATGGCTACACCTTC. Together with reference TRBV9 and TRBJ1-2, the CDR3 gives the full variable domain: DSGVTQTPKHLITATGQRVTLRCSPRSGDLSVYWYQQSLDQGLQFLIQYYNGEERAKGNILERFSAQQFPDLHSELNLSSLELGDSALYFCASSGYSNYGYTFGSGTRLTVV.